This TCR beta chain was captured in a study of shared clonotypes between healthy human individuals (dated by TCRdb to 2020 to 2021). Concerning the study at large: The cohort comprised two women and three men aged 18 to 49 years. For each donor, CD4 naive and CD4 memory were each run on three plates, CD8 naive on two plates, and CD8 memory on one plate. Blood TCR repertoires of a handful of healthy adults were deeply sequenced to estimate repertoire size and the extent of clonotype sharing between individuals. To increase sequencing depth and limit assay-specific biases, different laboratories used diverse techniques to prepare libraries and sequence TCR repertoires. Leukapheresis yielded between about 0.94 and 9 billion PBMCs per donor.

Based on the germline V gene, the CDR1 and CDR2 sequences are MDHEN and SYDVKM. Including the terminal cysteine and phenylalanine, the CDR3 comprises 13 residues. The read is trimmed to its CDR3 DNA, 39 bases read in frame from base 1. V is reduced by 6 bases and J by 1 base, leaving a spacing of 9 bases between them. Worth noting for this clone: What antigen it recognizes has not been identified. Within one base of it there is no much larger clone, and no base qualities were kept.

The research as a whole found: Larger estimated clonotype richness was generally found for naive subsets than for memory subsets. Because the study included a small number of donors, the genetic and exposure-history diversity represented was limited. Even with the large sequencing depth, rarefaction of the sorted-subset datasets indicated that sequencing was incomplete. Across a handful of donors, approximately 5% of naive CD4, approximately 3.6% of naive CD8, approximately 2.5% of memory CD4, and under 0.45% of memory CD8 clonotypes were shared. Pairwise subsampling led to the expectation that sequencing depth would affect the degree of clonotype sharing among donors. Higher generation probabilities were observed for clonotypes shared by all four sorted-subset donors than for non-shared clonotypes. Only blood was sampled, and tissue TCR repertoires likely differ from those in blood.

Healthy HIV-negative adults with no recently reported acute infections or vaccinations were included as donors. Every donor was a Caucasian adult residing in Nashville, Tennessee, USA. CD4+ T cells were enriched by magnetic negative selection, after which naive cells were positively selected on CD45RA and the negative fraction was taken as the memory subset. Blood was obtained by leukapheresis, after which PBMCs were separated by Ficoll-Histopaque density gradient centrifugation and cryopreserved in liquid nitrogen vapor phase. Purity and quantity of every magnetically sorted T cell population were checked by analytical flow cytometry. From each sorted fraction, genomic DNA was isolated and quantified by UV absorbance on a Nanodrop 2000c. Using the deep immunoSEQ assay, TCR CDR3 regions were amplified from genomic DNA by multiplex PCR. Extracted genomic DNA from each cell subset was spread evenly across all wells of several immunoSEQ 96-well plates, with each plate serving as a replicate. For sorted subsets, about 0.2 ug genomic DNA, equal to tens of thousands of T cell genomes, was loaded into each replicate PCR. Purified libraries were quantified with a Qubit 3.0 fluorometer, sized on a Bioanalyzer 2100, and re-quantified with the KAPA Library Quantification kit. A separate single-read 150-cycle Illumina NextSeq 550 flow cell was used to sequence each immunoSEQ 96-well plate. The study's own analysis went as follows. Because only junctional sequences without quality scores were contained in the immunoSEQ output, filtering matching that applied to full-length reads could not be performed. To assign V/J genes and CDR3, sequences were annotated against IMGT germline references using PyIR, a Python wrapper for IgBLAST v1.9. Reads were removed for weak V/J assignments (E-value above 1e-6), missing CDR3, stop codons, out-of-frame junctions, or ambiguous translated residues. V3J clonotypes were defined as sequences sharing an identical inferred V gene, J gene, and CDR3 amino acid sequence. The percentage overlap between two repertoires was calculated by dividing the number of shared unique clonotypes by the size of the smaller repertoire. Repertoire richness was assessed with RTK rarefaction, the Chao1 estimator, and Recon v2.1 estimates of unobserved clonotypes. OLGA was used to compute generation probabilities for all TCRbeta clonotypes that the gDNA method yielded from a few donors. What TCRdb holds here is the immuneACCESS table cut down to in-frame rearrangements. Part of the clones is not present; checked against another copy, under half of the missing clones reflect an unresolved V gene, and the others are unexplained. From that table come the V and J calls and clone size; the DNA was used to work out D and trimming. The sample yields 550,000 to 800,000 clones; around 67% were counted once. Approximately 1.7% of the sample is in the top ten clones.

This clonotype originated in a woman in her twenties or thirties in good health. The V and J segments used are TRBV28 and TRBJ1-1; the D gene identity is not certain. The specimen sequenced was memory CD4+ T cells sorted from blood. The cell subset or site label, as the study defines it: CD45RA-negative fraction. The CDR3 amino acid sequence is: CASRPDWNTEAFF. The bases read TGTGCCAGCAGACCGGACTGGAACACTGAAGCTTTCTTT.